These 8 T cell receptor beta chains originate from one sample sequenced in a study of CD8+CD57+ T cells in acquired aplastic anemia. The study profiled TCR beta VDJ and CDR3 using genomic DNA as template. TCRdb analysed the reads with MiXCR anew, one entry per CDR3 protein. Of more than 200,000 distinct CDR3 sequences listed, around 49% are singletons. Only patients with CD8+CD57+ cell expansion on flow cytometry were chosen for sequencing. The sequencing sample was made of sorted CD4+, CD8+, or CD8+CD57+ T cells (not recorded which) from PBMCs. The receptors shown here come from a human donor with aplastic anemia.

Ten or more counts support this clonotype. V usage is TRBV5-1 and J usage is TRBJ2-5, with D perhaps given as TRBD1 or TRBD2 (6 bases each). The length of the CDR3 is 16 residues. The V end was cut by 3 bases, the J end by 1 base, with 16 bases between. Germline V gene sequence: CDR1 SGHRS, CDR2 YFSETQ. For the CDR3, the DNA is TGCGCCAGCAGCTCGAGGGGGGAGACAGCCCAAGAGACCCAGTACTTC. Translating gives CASSSRGETAQETQYF.

The V call is TRBV7-8, the J call TRBJ2-7; no reliable D call. V lost 3 bases and J 3 bases, leaving 15 bases between the germline ends. Germline CDR1 reads SGHVS; CDR2 reads FQNEAQ. This CDR3 has 15 amino acids. The CDR3 sequence is CASSFQGLGSYEQYF. The CDR3 DNA reads as TGTGCCAGCAGCTTCCAAGGTCTGGGAAGCTACGAGCAGTACTTC.

J is TRBJ1-1 and V is TRBV7-9; D gene ambiguous. This CDR3 region has 11 residues. V was trimmed by 8 bases and J by 7 bases, leaving 11 bases between them. The germline gives CDR1 SEHNR, CDR2 FQNEAQ (reference sequence). Here the CDR3 reads CASAAQYEAFF. In nucleotides, the CDR3 is TGTGCCAGCGCGGCCCAGTATGAAGCTTTCTTT.

The chain employs TRBV15 and TRBJ2-7; D remains unclear. The V and J ends lost 3 bases and 2 bases respectively, with 14 bases between them. The CDR3 extends over 15 amino acids. Germline V gives CDR1 LNHNV, CDR2 YYDKDF (reference sequence). The CDR3 sequence is CATSRLRDTTYEQYF. For the CDR3, the DNA is TGTGCCACCAGCAGGCTGCGAGACACAACCTACGAGCAGTACTTC.

For this clonotype: A much bigger clone sits one base away, suggesting this may be a read error. V gene TRBV6-1 combines with J gene TRBJ2-7, with 8 bases identical to TRBD1. Germline trimming cut 4 bases from V and 3 bases from J; bases unmatched to any gene: 11. The CDR3 is made up of 16 amino acids. Looked up from germline, CDR1 is MNHNS and CDR2 is SASEGT. CDR3 sequence (DNA): TGTGCCAGCAGTGCCCATCCGGGACAGGAGAGCTACGAGCAGTACTTC. Protein product: CASSAHPGQESYEQYF.

This clonotype turned up a few times. This rearrangement joins TRBV6-1 to TRBJ1-3; D ambiguous. The CDR3 consists of 14 residues. Germline values: CDR1 MNHNS, CDR2 SASEGT. V lost 8 bases to trimming and J lost 0 bases, with 11 bases between them. The CDR3 spells CASRSGSSGNTIYF. DNA for the CDR3: TGTGCCAGCCGCTCGGGGTCCTCTGGAAACACCATATATTTT.

This chain links TRBV25-1 with TRBJ2-7; no definite D call. The CDR3 loop spans 13 amino acids. Germline CDR1 is MGHDK and CDR2 is SYGVNS. Trimming stripped 7 bases from V and 6 bases from J, with 16 bases between. This CDR3 reads CASTPFEQSEQYF. The CDR3 DNA sequence: TGTGCCAGCACCCCTTTTGAACAGTCCGAGCAGTACTTC.

The CDR3 sequence: CASSLRAGHTDTQYF. CDR3 DNA: TGTGCCAGCAGCTTACGAGCGGGCCACACAGATACGCAGTATTTT. The gene calls are TRBV7-9 and TRBJ2-3; possible D gene TRBD2, 6 bases. The ends were cut back, 2 bases at V and 2 bases at J, with 11 bases in the middle. Germline V gene sequence: CDR1 SEHNR, CDR2 FQNEAQ (reference sequence). This CDR3 contains 15 residues.